These T cell receptor beta chains were read from a single sample in a study of T cells in Graves' hyperthyroidism and ophthalmopathy. MiXCR was run by TCRdb on the multiplex PCR reads, yielding one entry per CDR3 protein. The sample records about 180,000 distinct CDR3 sequences, about a tenth being singletons. The source material was blood. These receptors were taken from a woman aged 18-30 years with Graves' hyperthyroidism that later progressed to Graves' ophthalmopathy. Both conserved end residues are part of each CDR3. The D gene is left open where the match is weak. Clone sizes are given selectively: once, few, many, or a class where the clone is expanded.

j_gene,len,abundance,d_gene,v_gene,CDR3nt,CDR3aa
TRBJ1-2,14,many,-,TRBV2,TGTGCCAGCACCTTTGGAGATCTTAACTATGGCTACACCTTC,CASTFGDLNYGYTF
TRBJ2-2,14,few,TRBD2,TRBV7-3,TGTGCCAGCAAGCGTCCGGGGGGAACCGGGGAGCTGTTTTTT,CASKRPGGTGELFF
TRBJ2-1,13,many,-,TRBV18,TGTGCCAGCTCAGCCACAGGGAACTCTGAGCAGTTCTTC,CASSATGNSEQFF
TRBJ1-5,13,many,-,TRBV5-5,TGTGCCAGCAGCCTAATGGGCAATCAGCCCCAGCATTTT,CASSLMGNQPQHF
TRBJ2-1,14,many,-,TRBV6-1,TGTGCCAGCGGCTTGATTAGTAGGGTGGATGAGCAGTTCTTC,CASGLISRVDEQFF
TRBJ1-3,18,-,-,TRBV3-1,TGTGCCAGCAGCCAAGGTTCGGGGTCTGGATACTCTGGAAACACCATATATTTT,CASSQGSGSGYSGNTIYF
TRBJ1-1,11,many,-,TRBV28,TGTGCCAGCAGTTTACAGGGAGCAGCTTTCTTT,CASSLQGAAFF
TRBJ2-1,13,many,-,TRBV15,TGTGCCACCAGCAAAAGACAGGTCTATGAGCAGTTCTTC,CATSKRQVYEQFF
TRBJ1-1,14,many,TRBD1,TRBV28,TGTGCCAGCACCGCGGGACAGGCGAACACTGAAGCTTTCTTT,CASTAGQANTEAFF
TRBJ1-5,15,many,-,TRBV6-1,TGTGCCAGCCAAACTACAGGGATGGGCAATCAGCCCCAGCATTTT,CASQTTGMGNQPQHF
TRBJ1-3,15,-,-,TRBV5-5,TGTGCCAGCAGCTTGGGACGTCTCTCTGGAAACACCATATATTTT,CASSLGRLSGNTIYF
TRBJ1-1,13,many,-,TRBV19,TGTGCCAGTAGTATTGGCCAGAACACTGAAGCTTTCTTT,CASSIGQNTEAFF
TRBJ2-1,13,many,-,TRBV6-2/TRBV6-3,TGTGCCAGCAGTTCCCCCCCACTAGGTGAGCAGTTCTTC,CASSSPPLGEQFF
TRBJ1-6,17,few,-,TRBV7-8,TGTGCCAGCAGCTTTCTCAGGGTACTTCAGGTCGGTTCACCCCTCCACTTT,CASSFLRVLQVGSPLHF
TRBJ1-6,20,few,-,TRBV7-9,TGTGCCAGCAGCTTAGACCTTCTCTCGGAGACGGGCTCCTATAATTCACCCCTCCACTTT,CASSLDLLSETGSYNSPLHF
TRBJ1-1,13,many,-,TRBV6-1,TGTGCCAGCAGAGAACTGGGGAACACTGAAGCTTTCTTT,CASRELGNTEAFF
TRBJ1-2,13,many,TRBD1,TRBV7-8,TGTGCCAGCAGCCAGGGGGTTAGCGATGGCTACACCTTC,CASSQGVSDGYTF
TRBJ1-2,17,many,TRBD1,TRBV6-1,TGTGCCAGCAGTGGCCTCCCGGGACAGGAAATAAACTATGGCTACACCTTC,CASSGLPGQEINYGYTF
TRBJ1-5,14,many,-,TRBV20-1,TGCAGTGTACTCGATCGCGCTAGCAATCAGCCCCAGCATTTT,CSVLDRASNQPQHF
TRBJ2-5,14,-,TRBD1,TRBV5-4,TGTGCCAGCAGCTTCCAGGGGGCCTCAGGGACCCAGTACTTC,CASSFQGASGTQYF
TRBJ2-5,14,many,-,TRBV28,TGTGCCAGCACCCCCCGGGAAGTTGCAGAGACCCAGTACTTC,CASTPREVAETQYF
TRBJ2-2,15,many,-,TRBV6-1,TGTGCCAGCAGGATGGTTGGGGGTTTGTCCGGGGAGCTGTTTTTT,CASRMVGGLSGELFF
TRBJ2-4,12,few,-,TRBV10-3,TGTGCCATCAGTGAGTCGGGCCGAGTTCAGTACTTC,CAISESGRVQYF
TRBJ2-5,18,many,-,TRBV7-9,TGTGCCAGCAGCTTCAAACCTTGGTTGGGGGAGTACCAAGAGACCCAGTACTTC,CASSFKPWLGEYQETQYF